The next 30 T cell receptor beta chains were all read from a single sample in a study of T cell responses to AZD1222 COVID-19 vaccine. Only in-frame clones appear in the TCRdb table, and some are missing; sequencing was by immunoSEQ multiplex PCR. The sample carries around 62,000 clones, about 90% recorded once. Sequenced here: peripheral blood, sampled on day 0 of AZD1222 vaccination. Receptors originate from an adult in good health.

This chain links TRBV10-2 with TRBJ2-4, with 7 bases aligning to TRBD1. In germline, CDR1 is WSHSY, CDR2 SAAADI. This CDR3 has 15 residues. After removal of 2 bases from V and 9 bases from J, the junction contained 10 bases not matched to a gene. The CDR3 loop is CASSEGQGVRGIQYF. The CDR3 DNA follows: TGCGCCAGCAGTGAGGGGCAGGGGGTAAGGGGCATTCAGTACTTC.

This clone came up a few times. This chain links TRBV20-1 with TRBJ1-3; D is uncertain. V shed 4 bases and J shed 4 bases, with 5 bases lying between them. Germline lookup yields CDR1 DFQATT and CDR2 SNEGSKA (reference sequence). CDR3 size: 11 residues. The CDR3 DNA reads TGCAGTGCTAATGGCGGAAACACCATATATTTT. Amino acids: CSANGGNTIYF.

This sequence joins TRBV7-6 and TRBJ1-4, with a weak D call TRBD1 (5 bases). CDR3 length equals 14 residues. V shed 1 base and J shed 10 bases, with 13 bases lying between them. Looked up from germline, CDR1 is SGHVS and CDR2 is FNYEAQ. CDR3 DNA: TGTGCCAGCAGCTTAGGGGGCTTGGGTGGAAAACTGTTTTTT. Protein product: CASSLGGLGGKLFF.

This chain uses TRBV10-2 with TRBJ2-7; D gene uncertain. V was pared by 3 bases and J by 2 bases, with 11 bases between. The CDR3 runs 14 residues. CDR1 WSHSY and CDR2 SAAADI come from the germline V gene. The CDR3 coding sequence is TGCGCCAGCAGTGAATCGGTAGGACCCTACGAGCAGTACTTC. Protein: CASSESVGPYEQYF.

The count of this clone is one. V is TRBV6-5 and J is TRBJ2-5; 8 bases are a match to TRBD1. The CDR3 length is 14 residues. V gave up 5 bases and J gave up 5 bases; unmatched junction bases: 7. Germline CDR1 reads MNHEY; CDR2 reads SVGAGI. CDR3 bases: TGTGCCAGCAGTCTTACAGGGGGTGGTGAGACCCAGTACTTC. Protein: CASSLTGGGETQYF.

This clone appeared a few times. The chain has TRBV5-1 and TRBJ2-2; perhaps TRBD2 as D (6 bases). Germline CDR1 reads SGHRS; CDR2 reads YFSETQ. The CDR3 has 17 residues. The V gene lost 3 bases and the J gene lost 3 bases, with 18 bases spanning the gap. CDR3 bases: TGCGCCAGCAGCTCCCTCCTGGGGGGAGGTTACACCGGGGAGCTGTTTTTT. Its translation: CASSSLLGGGYTGELFF.

The rearrangement links TRBV2 to TRBJ2-2, with D hard to call. This CDR3 is built from 13 residues. Germline assignment: CDR1 SNHLY and CDR2 FYNNEI. Trimming took off 6 bases at V and 5 bases at J, with 10 bases between the two ends. DNA for the CDR3: TGTGCCAGCAGGGCGACAAGTACCGGGGAGCTGTTTTTT. Its translation is CASRATSTGELFF.

The chain combines TRBV7-2 with TRBJ1-2, with a tentative D call TRBD1 (5 bases). The germline CDR1 and CDR2 sequences are SGHTA and FQGNSA. The V and J ends lost 4 bases and 5 bases respectively, with 14 bases between them. The CDR3 is 14 amino acids. CDR3 nucleotide sequence: TGTGCCAGCAGCTCCGGGACTCTGGGGTATGGCTACACCTTC. The encoded protein is CASSSGTLGYGYTF.

The rearrangement uses TRBV19 and TRBJ1-2, with D perhaps TRBD1 (6 bases). Germline V lookup: CDR1 LNHDA, CDR2 SQIVND (reference sequence). The CDR3 has 14 amino acids. Trimming took 5 bases from V and 1 from J, leaving 11 bases between them. In DNA form, the CDR3 reads TGTGCCAGTAGTTTGACAGGCATTAACTATGGCTACACCTTC. Translating it yields CASSLTGINYGYTF.

This clone came up once. CDR3 nucleotide sequence: TGCGCCAGCAGCAAAGATGCAACTAATGAAAAACTGTTTTTT. Protein: CASSKDATNEKLFF. This sequence joins TRBV5-1 and TRBJ1-4, with D uncertain. The CDR3 spans 14 residues. The V end was cut by 4 bases, the J end by 0 bases, with 7 bases between. Germline-derived CDR1 and CDR2 are SGHRS and YFSETQ.

This chain connects TRBV18 to TRBJ1-3; unclear D gene. Looked up from germline, CDR1 is KGHSH and CDR2 is LQKENI. V was trimmed by 3 bases and J by 1 base, leaving 4 bases between them. CDR3 length equals 13 residues. The CDR3 coding sequence is TGTGCCAGCTCACCGGGGTCTGGAAACACCATATATTTT. It encodes CASSPGSGNTIYF. Full variable domain (outside the CDR3, taken from reference TRBV18 and TRBJ1-3): NAGVMQNPRHLVRRRGQEARLRCSPMKGHSHVYWYRQLPEEGLKFMVYLQKENIIDESGMPKERFSAEFPKEGPSILRIQQVVRGDSAAYFCASSPGSGNTIYFGEGSWLTVV.

This sequence joins TRBV6-5 and TRBJ1-1; D might be TRBD1 (5 bases). V dropped 6 bases and J dropped 8 bases, with 13 bases sitting between them. CDR1 and CDR2 from the germline V gene are MNHEY and SVGAGI. The CDR3 covers 12 residues. The CDR3 DNA reads as TGTGCCAGCAGGAACCGACAGCTCGAAGCTTTCTTT. Translation: CASRNRQLEAFF.

The count of this clone is one. The rearrangement uses TRBV6-5 and TRBJ2-7, with D unresolved. Germline CDR1 MNHEY, CDR2 SVGAGI. The length of the CDR3 is 11 residues. Trimming shortened V by 6 bases and J by 3 bases, and 6 bases separated the two germline ends. The CDR3 DNA sequence: TGTGCCAGCAGATACAACTACGAGCAGTACTTC. Translating gives CASRYNYEQYF.

The chain recombines TRBV6-5 with TRBJ2-3, with D possibly being TRBD1 (5 bases). CDR1 is MNHEY, CDR2 SVGAGI, per germline. The CDR3 totals 15 residues. Trimming removed 5 bases from V and 1 base from J, with 13 bases in between. CDR3: CASSTRTPRTDTQYF. In nucleotides, the CDR3 is TGTGCCAGCAGTACCCGGACACCCCGCACAGATACGCAGTATTTT.

This clone was seen only once. The gene calls are TRBV6-5 and TRBJ1-6; D is unclear. Trimming cost V 2 bases and J 4 bases, with 6 bases left between them. The germline V gene has CDR1 MNHEY and CDR2 SVGAGI. This CDR3 is built from 14 residues. Here the CDR3 reads CASSYGTYNSPLHF. The DNA of the CDR3 is TGTGCCAGCAGTTACGGAACTTATAATTCACCCCTCCACTTT.

The DNA of the CDR3 is TGTGCCAGCAGCTTAGAACTAGCGGGGAACAATGAGCAGTTCTTC. Protein product: CASSLELAGNNEQFF. This chain uses TRBV7-9 with TRBJ2-1, with 10 positions matching TRBD2. CDR1 SEHNR and CDR2 FQNEAQ come from the germline V gene (reference sequence). The length of the CDR3 is 15 residues. Trimming at V came to 1 base and at J to 5 bases, leaving 2 bases not matched to a gene.

This clone was detected only once. The rearrangement uses TRBV5-1 and TRBJ2-1, with D maybe TRBD2 (5 bases). V was cut by 2 bases and J by 1 base, with 10 bases left in between. Germline CDR1 and CDR2: SGHRS and YFSETQ. CDR3 length: 15 amino acids. The CDR3 DNA reads TGCGCCAGCAGCTTTCGGGGTCCATCCTACAATGAGCAGTTCTTC. This codes for CASSFRGPSYNEQFF.

The CDR3 sequence: CASSYGTAFNSPLHF. Written as DNA, the CDR3 is TGTGCCAGCAGCTATGGGACAGCTTTTAATTCACCCCTCCACTTT. The chain joins TRBV7-3 to TRBJ1-6; 7 positions agree with TRBD1. Germline V gene lookup returns CDR1 SGHTA and CDR2 FQGTGA. V was clipped by 4 bases and J by 6 bases; unmatched bases: 6. The CDR3 totals 15 residues.

The sample holds one count of this clone. The CDR3 region has the DNA TGCGCCAGCAGCTTGGGACAGGGGCCCTCCTACAATGAGCAGTTCTTC. Translating it yields CASSLGQGPSYNEQFF. The chain couples TRBV5-1 to TRBJ2-1, with 8 bases matching TRBD1. J gave up 0 bases and V 0 bases, and 2 bases lay outside the gene matches. Germline values: CDR1 SGHRS, CDR2 YFSETQ. The CDR3 loop spans 16 amino acids.

The V call is TRBV18, the J call TRBJ1-5; unclear D gene. Germline V lookup: CDR1 KGHSH, CDR2 LQKENI. The CDR3 has 18 residues. V was pared by 4 bases and J by 0 bases, with 19 bases between. The CDR3 is CASSLIPSGFDSNQPQHF. Written as DNA, the CDR3 is TGTGCCAGCTCACTAATCCCCTCCGGGTTTGATAGCAATCAGCCCCAGCATTTT.

V and J are TRBV10-3 and TRBJ2-3; either TRBD1 or TRBD2 may supply D (6 bases each). Germline V CDR1 and CDR2: ENHRY, SYGVKD. Between the trimmed V and J ends, which lost 10 bases and 1 base, there was a span of 15 bases. The CDR3 is 14 residues long. The CDR3 DNA reads TGTGCCACCCGAGGGGGGCTGGGCACAGATACGCAGTATTTT. This codes for CATRGGLGTDTQYF.

This clone has a handful of counts. The chain combines TRBV9 with TRBJ2-2; D uncertain. Trimming pared 3 bases from V and 7 bases from J, leaving 7 bases between. Germline-derived CDR1 and CDR2 are SGDLS and YYNGEE. The CDR3 extends over 12 amino acids. CDR3 loop: CASSGSRGELFF. DNA for the CDR3: TGTGCCAGCAGCGGTTCCCGCGGGGAGCTGTTTTTT.

This rearrangement joins TRBV2 to TRBJ2-3; TRBD1 aligns across 7 bases. This CDR3 spans 15 amino acids. V shed 5 bases and J 4 bases; nucleotides not matched to a gene: 9. Germline CDR1 SNHLY, CDR2 FYNNEI. CDR3 coding DNA: TGTGCCAGCAGTAGGCAGGGGGTATTTGCAGATACGCAGTATTTT. This encodes CASSRQGVFADTQYF. The full variable domain, completed using reference TRBV2 and TRBJ2-3, is EPEVTQTPSHQVTQMGQEVILRCVPISNHLYFYWYRQILGQKVEFLVSFYNNEISEKSEIFDDQFSVERPDGSNFTLKIRSTKLEDSAMYFCASSRQGVFADTQYFGPGTRLTVL.

The chain employs TRBV5-1 and TRBJ2-2, with unresolved D. V dropped 4 bases and J dropped 0 bases, with 7 bases sitting between them. Germline V gene data show CDR1 as SGHRS and CDR2 as YFSETQ. The CDR3 covers 14 residues. The CDR3 nucleotides are TGCGCCAGCAGCCCAGGACCGAACACCGGGGAGCTGTTTTTT. It translates to CASSPGPNTGELFF.

The chain links TRBV9 to TRBJ1-3, with D possibly matching TRBD1 (6 bases). V dropped 3 bases and J dropped 4 bases, with 17 bases sitting between them. In germline, CDR1 is SGDLS, CDR2 YYNGEE. The CDR3 is made up of 16 amino acids. CDR3 nucleotide sequence: TGTGCCAGCAGCGGCGGGGCCTCCACAGGGGGAAACACCATATATTTT. It codes for CASSGGASTGGNTIYF.

The chain has TRBV28 and TRBJ2-3; 7 bases fit TRBD1. The trim removed 6 bases at V and 1 base at J, leaving 7 bases unmatched. CDR3 length equals 15 residues. Per the germline V gene, CDR1 is MDHEN and CDR2 is SYDVKM. CDR3 sequence (DNA): TGTGCCAGCAGGAAGGACAGGTTCGGCACAGATACGCAGTATTTT. This encodes CASRKDRFGTDTQYF.

V gene TRBV7-9 combines with J gene TRBJ2-5, with D perhaps given as TRBD1 or TRBD2 (5 bases each). Germline CDR1 is SEHNR and CDR2 is FQNEAQ (reference sequence). The germline V and J ends were trimmed by 5 bases and 2 bases, with 12 bases remaining between them. The CDR3 has 14 residues. The CDR3 loop is CASSLMGVQETQYF. CDR3 nucleotide sequence: TGTGCCAGCAGCCTGATGGGGGTACAAGAGACCCAGTACTTC.

V gene TRBV30 combines with J gene TRBJ2-3; 8 nucleotides match TRBD2. CDR1 and CDR2 from the germline V gene are GTSNPN and SVGIG (reference sequence). This CDR3 spans 16 amino acids. The trim removed 1 base at V and 1 base at J, leaving 7 bases unmatched. CDR3 bases: TGTGCCTGGAGTGACAACCGGGGGGGCCGCACAGATACGCAGTATTTT. Translating gives CAWSDNRGGRTDTQYF.

CDR3 sequence: CAISEGGRRGTEAFF. For the CDR3, the DNA is TGTGCCATCAGTGAAGGGGGCCGGAGGGGCACTGAAGCTTTCTTT. V is TRBV10-3 and J is TRBJ1-1, with 7 bases aligning to TRBD1. The CDR3 extends over 15 amino acids. CDR1 and CDR2 from the germline V gene are ENHRY and SYGVKD. Trimming removed 3 bases from V and 4 bases from J; junction bases left unmatched: 8.

The V call is TRBV5-1, the J call TRBJ1-2; 7 nucleotides line up with TRBD1. The CDR3 runs 15 residues. CDR1 is SGHRS, CDR2 YFSETQ, per germline. J lost 4 bases, V lost 3 bases, and 9 bases had no gene match. The CDR3 sequence is CASSSLGQSRYGYTF. In nucleotides, the CDR3 is TGCGCCAGCAGCTCGCTGGGACAGTCTCGCTATGGCTACACCTTC.